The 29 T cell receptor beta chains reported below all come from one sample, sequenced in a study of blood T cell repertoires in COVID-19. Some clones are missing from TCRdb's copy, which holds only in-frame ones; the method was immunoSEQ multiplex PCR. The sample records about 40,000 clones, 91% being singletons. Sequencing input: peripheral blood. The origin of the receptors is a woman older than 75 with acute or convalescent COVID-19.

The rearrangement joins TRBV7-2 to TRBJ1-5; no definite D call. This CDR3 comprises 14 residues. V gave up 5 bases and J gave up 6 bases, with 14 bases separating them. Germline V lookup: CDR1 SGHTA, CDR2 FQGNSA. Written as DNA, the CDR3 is TGTGCCAGCAGCCTCGACACAATTGCTCAGCCCCAGCATTTT. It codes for CASSLDTIAQPQHF.

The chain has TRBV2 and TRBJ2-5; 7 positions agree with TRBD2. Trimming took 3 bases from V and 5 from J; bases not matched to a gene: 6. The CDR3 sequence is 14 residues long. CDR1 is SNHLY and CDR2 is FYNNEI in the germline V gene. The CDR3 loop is CASSESQGGETQYF. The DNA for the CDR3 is TGTGCCAGCAGTGAGTCCCAGGGAGGGGAGACCCAGTACTTC.

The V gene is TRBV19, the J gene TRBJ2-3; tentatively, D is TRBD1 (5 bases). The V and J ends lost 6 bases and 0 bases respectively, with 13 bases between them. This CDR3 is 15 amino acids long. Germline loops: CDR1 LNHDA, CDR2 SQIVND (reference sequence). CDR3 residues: CASSHDSPSTDTQYF. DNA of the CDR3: TGTGCCAGTAGCCACGACAGCCCAAGCACAGATACGCAGTATTTT.

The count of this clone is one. CDR3 residues: CASSYGGARDEQFF. Here the CDR3 DNA reads TGCGCCAGCAGCTACGGCGGGGCGCGGGATGAGCAGTTCTTC. The V call is TRBV5-1, the J call TRBJ2-1; D might be TRBD2 (6 bases). This CDR3 spans 14 amino acids. CDR1 and CDR2 from the germline V gene are SGHRS and YFSETQ. V was cut by 3 bases and J by 8 bases, with 15 bases left in between. The full variable domain, completed using reference TRBV5-1 and TRBJ2-1, is KAGVTQTPRYLIKTRGQQVTLSCSPISGHRSVSWYQQTPGQGLQFLFEYFSETQRNKGNFPGRFSGRQFSNSRSEMNVSTLELGDSALYLCASSYGGARDEQFFGPGTRLTVL.

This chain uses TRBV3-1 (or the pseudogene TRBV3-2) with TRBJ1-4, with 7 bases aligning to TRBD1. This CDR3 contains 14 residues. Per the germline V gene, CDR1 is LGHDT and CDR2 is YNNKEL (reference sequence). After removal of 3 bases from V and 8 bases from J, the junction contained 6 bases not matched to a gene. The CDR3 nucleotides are TGTGCCAGCAGCCATACAGGGGACCAGGAAAAACTGTTTTTT. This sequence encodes CASSHTGDQEKLFF.

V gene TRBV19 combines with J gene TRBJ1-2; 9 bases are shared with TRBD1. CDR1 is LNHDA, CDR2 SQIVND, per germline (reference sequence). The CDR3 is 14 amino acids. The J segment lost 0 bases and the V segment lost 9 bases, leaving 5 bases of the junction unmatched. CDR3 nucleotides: TGTGCCAGCCGGACAGGGGACACTAACTATGGCTACACCTTC. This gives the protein CASRTGDTNYGYTF.

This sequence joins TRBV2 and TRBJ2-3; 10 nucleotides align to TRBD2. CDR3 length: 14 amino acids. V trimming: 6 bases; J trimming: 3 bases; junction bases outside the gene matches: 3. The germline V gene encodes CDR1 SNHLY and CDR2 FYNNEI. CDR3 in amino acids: CASRRTSGTDTQYF. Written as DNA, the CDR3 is TGTGCCAGCAGAAGGACTAGCGGAACAGATACGCAGTATTTT.

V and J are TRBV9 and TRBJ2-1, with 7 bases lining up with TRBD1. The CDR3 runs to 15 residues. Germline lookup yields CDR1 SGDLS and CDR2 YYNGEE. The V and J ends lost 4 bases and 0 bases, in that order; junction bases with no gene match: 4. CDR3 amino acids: CASSLRDSSYNEQFF. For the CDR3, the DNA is TGTGCCAGCAGCTTACGGGACAGCTCCTACAATGAGCAGTTCTTC. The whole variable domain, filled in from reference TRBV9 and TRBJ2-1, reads DSGVTQTPKHLITATGQRVTLRCSPRSGDLSVYWYQQSLDQGLQFLIQYYNGEERAKGNILERFSAQQFPDLHSELNLSSLELGDSALYFCASSLRDSSYNEQFFGPGTRLTVL.

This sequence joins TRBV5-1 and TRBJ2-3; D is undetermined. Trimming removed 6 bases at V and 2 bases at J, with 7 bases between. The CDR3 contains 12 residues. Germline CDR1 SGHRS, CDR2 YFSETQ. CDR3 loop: CASKENTDTQYF. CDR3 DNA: TGCGCCAGCAAAGAGAACACAGATACGCAGTATTTT.

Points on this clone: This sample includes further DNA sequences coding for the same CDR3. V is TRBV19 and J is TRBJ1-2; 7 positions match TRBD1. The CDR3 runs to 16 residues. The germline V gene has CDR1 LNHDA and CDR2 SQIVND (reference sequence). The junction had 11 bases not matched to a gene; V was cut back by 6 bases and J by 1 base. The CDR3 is CASRVRGGAYNYGYTF. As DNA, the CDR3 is TGTGCCAGTAGAGTCCGAGGGGGCGCTTATAACTATGGCTACACCTTC.

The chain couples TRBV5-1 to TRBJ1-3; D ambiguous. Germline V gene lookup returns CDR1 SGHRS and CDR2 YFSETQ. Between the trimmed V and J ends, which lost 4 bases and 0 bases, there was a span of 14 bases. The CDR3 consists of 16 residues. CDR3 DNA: TGCGCCAGCAGCCTAGGCGTAAGAAGCTCTGGAAACACCATATATTTT. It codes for CASSLGVRSSGNTIYF.

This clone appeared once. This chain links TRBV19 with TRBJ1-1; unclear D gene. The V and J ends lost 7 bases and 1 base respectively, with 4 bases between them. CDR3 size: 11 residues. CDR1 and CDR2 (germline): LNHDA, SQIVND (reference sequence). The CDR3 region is CASTRNTEAFF. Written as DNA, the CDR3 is TGTGCCAGTACCCGGAACACTGAAGCTTTCTTT.

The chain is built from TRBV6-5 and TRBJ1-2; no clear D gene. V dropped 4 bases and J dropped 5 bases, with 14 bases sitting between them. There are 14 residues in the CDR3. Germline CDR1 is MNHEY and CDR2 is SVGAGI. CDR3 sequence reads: CASSSGQSYYGYTF. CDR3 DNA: TGTGCCAGCAGTTCTGGGCAGAGTTATTATGGCTACACCTTC.

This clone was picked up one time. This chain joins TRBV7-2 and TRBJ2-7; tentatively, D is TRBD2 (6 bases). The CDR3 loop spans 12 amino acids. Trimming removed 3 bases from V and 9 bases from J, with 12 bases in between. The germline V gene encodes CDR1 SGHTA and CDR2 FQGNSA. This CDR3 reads CASSFPGAAQYF. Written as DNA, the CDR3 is TGTGCCAGCAGCTTCCCGGGAGCCGCGCAGTACTTC.

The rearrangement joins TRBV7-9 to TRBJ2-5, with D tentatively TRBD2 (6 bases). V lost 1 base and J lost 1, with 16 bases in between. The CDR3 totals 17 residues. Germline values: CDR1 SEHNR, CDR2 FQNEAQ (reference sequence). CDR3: CASSLGGGRGSQETQYF. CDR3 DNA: TGTGCCAGCAGCTTAGGCGGTGGGCGGGGCTCCCAAGAGACCCAGTACTTC.

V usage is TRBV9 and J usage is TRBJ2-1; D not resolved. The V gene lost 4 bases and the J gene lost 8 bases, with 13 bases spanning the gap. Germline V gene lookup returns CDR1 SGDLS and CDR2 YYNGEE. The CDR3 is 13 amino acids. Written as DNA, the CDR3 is TGTGCCAGCAGCCCCCCCTCGGTGGATGAGCAGTTCTTC. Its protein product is CASSPPSVDEQFF. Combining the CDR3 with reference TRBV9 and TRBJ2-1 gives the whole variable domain DSGVTQTPKHLITATGQRVTLRCSPRSGDLSVYWYQQSLDQGLQFLIQYYNGEERAKGNILERFSAQQFPDLHSELNLSSLELGDSALYFCASSPPSVDEQFFGPGTRLTVL.

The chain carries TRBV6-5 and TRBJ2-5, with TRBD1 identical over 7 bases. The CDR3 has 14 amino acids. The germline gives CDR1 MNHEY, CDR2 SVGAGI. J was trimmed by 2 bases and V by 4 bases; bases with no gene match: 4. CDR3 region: CASSSSGGQETQYF. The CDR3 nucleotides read TGTGCCAGCAGTTCTTCAGGGGGACAAGAGACCCAGTACTTC.

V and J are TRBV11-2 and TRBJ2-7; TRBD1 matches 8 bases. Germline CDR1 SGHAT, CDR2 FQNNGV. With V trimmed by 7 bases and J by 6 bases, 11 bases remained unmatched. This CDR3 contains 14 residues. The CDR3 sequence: CASTAGTGAVEQYF. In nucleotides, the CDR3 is TGTGCCAGCACCGCCGGGACAGGAGCGGTCGAGCAGTACTTC.

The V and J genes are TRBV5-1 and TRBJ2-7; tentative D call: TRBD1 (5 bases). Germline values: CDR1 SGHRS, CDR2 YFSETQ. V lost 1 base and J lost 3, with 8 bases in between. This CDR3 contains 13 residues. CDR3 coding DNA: TGCGCCAGCAGCTTGCGGCAGGGCTACGAGCAGTACTTC. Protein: CASSLRQGYEQYF.

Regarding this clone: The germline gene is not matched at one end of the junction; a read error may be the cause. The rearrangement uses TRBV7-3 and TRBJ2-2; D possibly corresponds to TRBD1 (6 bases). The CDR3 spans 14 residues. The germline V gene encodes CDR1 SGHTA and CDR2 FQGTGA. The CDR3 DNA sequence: TGTGCCAGCAGCACGACCAAAGGCCCAGGGGACCTGTTTTTT. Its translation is CASSTTKGPGDLFF.

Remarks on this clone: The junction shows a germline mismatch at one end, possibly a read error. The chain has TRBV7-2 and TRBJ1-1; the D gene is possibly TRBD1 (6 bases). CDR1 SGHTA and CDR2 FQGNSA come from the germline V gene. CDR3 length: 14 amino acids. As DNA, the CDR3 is TGTGCCAGCAGCCCCCGGACAGCTACTGAACCGAAGACCTTT. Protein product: CASSPRTATEPKTF.

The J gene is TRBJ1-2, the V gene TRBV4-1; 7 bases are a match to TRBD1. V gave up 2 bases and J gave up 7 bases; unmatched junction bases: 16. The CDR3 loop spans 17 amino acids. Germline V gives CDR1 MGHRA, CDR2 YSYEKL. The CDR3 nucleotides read TGCGCCAGCAGCCAAACCAGCTTCTTGACAGGGCCGAGTGGCTACACCTTC. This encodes CASSQTSFLTGPSGYTF.

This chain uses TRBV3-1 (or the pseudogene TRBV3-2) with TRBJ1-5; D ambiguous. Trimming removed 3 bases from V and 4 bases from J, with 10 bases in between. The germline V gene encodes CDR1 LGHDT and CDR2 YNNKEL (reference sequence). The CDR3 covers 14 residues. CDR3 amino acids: CASSQAAANQPQHF. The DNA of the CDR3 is TGTGCCAGCAGCCAGGCGGCGGCAAATCAGCCCCAGCATTTT.

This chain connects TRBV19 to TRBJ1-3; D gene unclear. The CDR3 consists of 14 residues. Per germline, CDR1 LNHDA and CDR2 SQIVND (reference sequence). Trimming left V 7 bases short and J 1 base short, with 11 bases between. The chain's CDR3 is CASKNQESGNTIYF. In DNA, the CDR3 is TGTGCCAGTAAAAATCAGGAATCTGGAAACACCATATATTTT.

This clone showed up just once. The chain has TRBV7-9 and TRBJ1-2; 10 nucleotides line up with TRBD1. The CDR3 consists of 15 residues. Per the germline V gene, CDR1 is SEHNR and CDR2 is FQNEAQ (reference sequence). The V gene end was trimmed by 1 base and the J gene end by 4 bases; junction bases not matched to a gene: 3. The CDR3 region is CASSLGGQGPYGYTF. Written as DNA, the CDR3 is TGTGCCAGCAGCTTAGGGGGACAGGGGCCCTATGGCTACACCTTC.

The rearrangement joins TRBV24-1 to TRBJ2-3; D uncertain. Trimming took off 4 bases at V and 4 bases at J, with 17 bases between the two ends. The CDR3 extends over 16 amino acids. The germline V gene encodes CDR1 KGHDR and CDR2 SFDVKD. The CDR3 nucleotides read TGTGCCACCAGTGACCCGAAGGAGTCCTCTTCAGATACGCAGTATTTT. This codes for CATSDPKESSSDTQYF.

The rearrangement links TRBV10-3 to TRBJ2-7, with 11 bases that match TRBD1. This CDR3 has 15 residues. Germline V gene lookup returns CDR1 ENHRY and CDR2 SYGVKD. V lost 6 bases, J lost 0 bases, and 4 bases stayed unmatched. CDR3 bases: TGTGCCATCAGCCGGACAGGGGGCGCCTCCTACGAGCAGTACTTC. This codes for CAISRTGGASYEQYF.

CDR3 nucleotides: TGCGCCAGCAGCTTGGACAGGGGGTTCGGAAATGAGCAGTTCTTC. Translated: CASSLDRGFGNEQFF. V usage is TRBV5-1 and J usage is TRBJ2-1; TRBD1 agrees at 8 bases. The germline V gene has CDR1 SGHRS and CDR2 YFSETQ. The length of the CDR3 is 15 residues. The V segment lost 0 bases and the J segment 7 bases; nucleotides outside the gene matches: 6.

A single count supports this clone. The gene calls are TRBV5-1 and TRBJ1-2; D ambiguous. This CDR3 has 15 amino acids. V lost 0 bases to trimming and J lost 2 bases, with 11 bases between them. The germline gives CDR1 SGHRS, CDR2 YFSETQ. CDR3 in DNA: TGCGCCAGCAGCTTGGCCCCTCTTTCGAACTATGGCTACACCTTC. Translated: CASSLAPLSNYGYTF.